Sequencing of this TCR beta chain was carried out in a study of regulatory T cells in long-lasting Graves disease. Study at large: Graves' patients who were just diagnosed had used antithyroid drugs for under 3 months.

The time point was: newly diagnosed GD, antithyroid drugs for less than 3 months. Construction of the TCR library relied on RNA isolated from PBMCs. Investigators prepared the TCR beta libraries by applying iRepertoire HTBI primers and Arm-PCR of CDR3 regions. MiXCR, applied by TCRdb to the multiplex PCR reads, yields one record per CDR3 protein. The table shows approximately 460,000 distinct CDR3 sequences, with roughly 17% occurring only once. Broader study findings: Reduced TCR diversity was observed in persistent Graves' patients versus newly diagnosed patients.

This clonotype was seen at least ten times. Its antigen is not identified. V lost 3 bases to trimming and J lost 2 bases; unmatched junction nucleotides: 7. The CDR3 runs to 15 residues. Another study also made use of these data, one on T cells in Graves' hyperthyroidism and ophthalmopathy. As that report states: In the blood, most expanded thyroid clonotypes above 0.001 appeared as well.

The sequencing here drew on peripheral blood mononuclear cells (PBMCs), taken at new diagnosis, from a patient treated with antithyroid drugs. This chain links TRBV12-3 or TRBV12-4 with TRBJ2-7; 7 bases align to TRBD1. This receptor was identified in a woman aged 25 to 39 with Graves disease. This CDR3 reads CASSFRQGVPYEQYF. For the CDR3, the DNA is TGTGCCAGCAGTTTCAGGCAGGGGGTCCCCTACGAGCAGTACTTC.